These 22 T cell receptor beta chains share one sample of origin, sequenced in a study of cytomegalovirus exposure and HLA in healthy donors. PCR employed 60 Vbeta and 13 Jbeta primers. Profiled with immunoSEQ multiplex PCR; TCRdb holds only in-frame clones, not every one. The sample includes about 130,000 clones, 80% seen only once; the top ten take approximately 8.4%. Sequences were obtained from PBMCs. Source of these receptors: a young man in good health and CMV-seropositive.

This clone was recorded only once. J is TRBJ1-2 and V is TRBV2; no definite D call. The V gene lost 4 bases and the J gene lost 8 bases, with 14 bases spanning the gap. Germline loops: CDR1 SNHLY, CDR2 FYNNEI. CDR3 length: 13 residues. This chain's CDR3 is CASSGQGGGGYTF. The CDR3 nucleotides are TGTGCCAGCAGTGGTCAAGGCGGCGGGGGCTACACCTTC. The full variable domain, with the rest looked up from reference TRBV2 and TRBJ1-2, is EPEVTQTPSHQVTQMGQEVILRCVPISNHLYFYWYRQILGQKVEFLVSFYNNEISEKSEIFDDQFSVERPDGSNFTLKIRSTKLEDSAMYFCASSGQGGGGYTFGSGTRLTVV.

The CDR3 DNA reads TGCAGCGTTGTTCTATCCGAGACAGGGCCGTACGAGCAGTACTTC. Translated: CSVVLSETGPYEQYF. This rearrangement joins TRBV29-1 to TRBJ2-7, with 7 bases aligning to TRBD1. CDR1 and CDR2 from the germline V gene are SQVTM and ANQGSEA. The CDR3 is 15 residues long. The V and J ends lost 4 bases and 4 bases, in that order; junction bases with no gene match: 13.

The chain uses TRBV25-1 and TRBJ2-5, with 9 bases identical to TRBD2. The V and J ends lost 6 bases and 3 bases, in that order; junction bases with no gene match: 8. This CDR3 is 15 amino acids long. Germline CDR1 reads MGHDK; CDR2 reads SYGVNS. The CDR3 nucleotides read TGTGCCAGCAGAAGTTTTGCTAGCGGGGAAGAGACCCAGTACTTC. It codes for CASRSFASGEETQYF.

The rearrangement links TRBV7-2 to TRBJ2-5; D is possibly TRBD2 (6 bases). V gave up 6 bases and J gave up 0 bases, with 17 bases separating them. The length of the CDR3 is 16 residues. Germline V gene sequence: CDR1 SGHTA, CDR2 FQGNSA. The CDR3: CASRGGGQGHQETQYF. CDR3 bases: TGTGCCAGCAGGGGGGGTGGGCAGGGACACCAAGAGACCCAGTACTTC.

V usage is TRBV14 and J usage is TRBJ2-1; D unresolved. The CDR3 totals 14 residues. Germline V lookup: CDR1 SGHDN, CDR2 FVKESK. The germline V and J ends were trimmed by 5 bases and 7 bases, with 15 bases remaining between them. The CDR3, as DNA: TGTGCCAGCAGCAAAAGATCGTACAGTAATGAGCAGTTCTTC. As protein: CASSKRSYSNEQFF.

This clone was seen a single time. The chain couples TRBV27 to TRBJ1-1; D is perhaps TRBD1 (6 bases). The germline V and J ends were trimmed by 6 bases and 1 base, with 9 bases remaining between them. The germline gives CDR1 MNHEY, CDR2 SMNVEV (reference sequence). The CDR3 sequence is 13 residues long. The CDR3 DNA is TGTGCCAGCAGCCAACAGGGGAACACTGAAGCTTTCTTT. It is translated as CASSQQGNTEAFF.

CDR3 nucleotides: TGCGCCAGCAGCTGGACAGTAGAGACCGGGGAGCTGTTTTTT. Translating it yields CASSWTVETGELFF. The chain links TRBV5-1 to TRBJ2-2; the D gene is possibly TRBD1 (6 bases). Trimming took 3 bases from V and 5 from J, leaving 11 bases between them. The CDR3 runs 14 residues. Germline V gives CDR1 SGHRS, CDR2 YFSETQ.

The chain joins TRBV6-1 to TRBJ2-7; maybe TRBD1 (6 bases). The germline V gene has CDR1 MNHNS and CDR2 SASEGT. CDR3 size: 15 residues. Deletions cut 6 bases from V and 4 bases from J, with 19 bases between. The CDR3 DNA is TGTGCCAGCAGGAGCAAAGAGACAGGTTTGTACGAGCAGTACTTC. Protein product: CASRSKETGLYEQYF.

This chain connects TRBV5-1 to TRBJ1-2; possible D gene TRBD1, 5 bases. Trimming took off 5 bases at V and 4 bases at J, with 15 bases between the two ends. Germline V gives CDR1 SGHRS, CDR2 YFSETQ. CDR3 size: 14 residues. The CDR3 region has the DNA TGCGCCAGCAGATTAGACAGTCGAATCTATGGCTACACCTTC. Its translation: CASRLDSRIYGYTF. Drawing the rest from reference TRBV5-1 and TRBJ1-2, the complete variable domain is KAGVTQTPRYLIKTRGQQVTLSCSPISGHRSVSWYQQTPGQGLQFLFEYFSETQRNKGNFPGRFSGRQFSNSRSEMNVSTLELGDSALYLCASRLDSRIYGYTFGSGTRLTVV.

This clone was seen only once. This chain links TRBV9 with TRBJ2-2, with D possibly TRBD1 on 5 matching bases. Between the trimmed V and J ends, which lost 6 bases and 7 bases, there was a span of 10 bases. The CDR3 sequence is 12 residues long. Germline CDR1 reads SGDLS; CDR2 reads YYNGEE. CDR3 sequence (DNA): TGTGCCAGCAACCTCCAGGGCGGGGAGCTGTTTTTT. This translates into CASNLQGGELFF.

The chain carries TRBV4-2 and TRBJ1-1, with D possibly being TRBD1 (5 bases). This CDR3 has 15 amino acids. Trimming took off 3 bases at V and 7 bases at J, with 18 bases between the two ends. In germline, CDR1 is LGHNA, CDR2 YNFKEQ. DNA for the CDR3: TGTGCCAGCAGCCAGGCCCCCGGGGGAACCCTTGAAGCTTTCTTT. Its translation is CASSQAPGGTLEAFF.

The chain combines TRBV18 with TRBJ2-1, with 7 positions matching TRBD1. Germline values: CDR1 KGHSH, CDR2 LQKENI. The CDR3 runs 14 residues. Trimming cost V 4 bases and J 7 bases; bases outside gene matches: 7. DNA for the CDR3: TGTGCCAGCTCACTAGGGACAGTGGTAAATGAGCAGTTCTTC. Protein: CASSLGTVVNEQFF.

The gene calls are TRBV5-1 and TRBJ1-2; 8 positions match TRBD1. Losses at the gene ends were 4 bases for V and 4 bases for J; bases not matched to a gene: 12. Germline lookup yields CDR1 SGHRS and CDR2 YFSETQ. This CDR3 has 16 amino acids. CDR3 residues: CASSPFNRGVGYGYTF. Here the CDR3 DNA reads TGCGCCAGCAGCCCCTTCAACAGGGGGGTCGGCTATGGCTACACCTTC.

DNA for the CDR3: TGCGCCAGCAGCTTTTTACTAGCGGGGGGACCTATCACAGATACGCAGTATTTT. Protein sequence: CASSFLLAGGPITDTQYF. The chain couples TRBV5-1 to TRBJ2-3, with 12 bases identical to TRBD2. The CDR3 spans 18 residues. Germline V gives CDR1 SGHRS, CDR2 YFSETQ. The V gene end was trimmed by 2 bases and the J gene end by 2 bases; junction bases not matched to a gene: 9.

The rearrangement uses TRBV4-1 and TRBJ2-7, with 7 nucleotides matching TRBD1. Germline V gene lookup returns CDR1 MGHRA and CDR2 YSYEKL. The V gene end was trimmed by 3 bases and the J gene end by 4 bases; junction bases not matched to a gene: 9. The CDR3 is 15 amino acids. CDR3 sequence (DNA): TGCGCCAGCAGCCAGACCGGGACAGCGAAATACGAGCAGTACTTC. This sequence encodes CASSQTGTAKYEQYF.

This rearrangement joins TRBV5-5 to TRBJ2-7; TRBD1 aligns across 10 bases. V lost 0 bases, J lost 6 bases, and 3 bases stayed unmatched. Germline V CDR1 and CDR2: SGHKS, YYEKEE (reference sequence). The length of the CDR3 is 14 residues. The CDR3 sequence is CASSLGQGACEQYF. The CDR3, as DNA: TGTGCCAGCAGCTTGGGACAGGGGGCATGCGAGCAGTACTTC.

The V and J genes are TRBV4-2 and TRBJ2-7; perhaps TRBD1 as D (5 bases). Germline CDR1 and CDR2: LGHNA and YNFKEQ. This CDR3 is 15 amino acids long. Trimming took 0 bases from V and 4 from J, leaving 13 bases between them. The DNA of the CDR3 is TGTGCCAGCAGCCAAGAGTTGCAGGGTGCATACGAGCAGTACTTC. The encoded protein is CASSQELQGAYEQYF.

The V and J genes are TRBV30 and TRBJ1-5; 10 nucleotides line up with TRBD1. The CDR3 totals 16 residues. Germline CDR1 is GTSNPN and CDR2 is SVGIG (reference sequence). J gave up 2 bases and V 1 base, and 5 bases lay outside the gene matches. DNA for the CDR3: TGTGCCTGGAGTGCAAGGGACAGGGGTGGCAATCAGCCCCAGCATTTT. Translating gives CAWSARDRGGNQPQHF.

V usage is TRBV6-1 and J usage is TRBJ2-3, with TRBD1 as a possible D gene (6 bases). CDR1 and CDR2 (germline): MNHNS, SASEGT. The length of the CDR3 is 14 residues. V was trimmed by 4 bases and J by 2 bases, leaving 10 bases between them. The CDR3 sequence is CASSVGQHTDTQYF. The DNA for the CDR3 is TGTGCCAGCAGTGTCGGACAGCACACAGATACGCAGTATTTT.

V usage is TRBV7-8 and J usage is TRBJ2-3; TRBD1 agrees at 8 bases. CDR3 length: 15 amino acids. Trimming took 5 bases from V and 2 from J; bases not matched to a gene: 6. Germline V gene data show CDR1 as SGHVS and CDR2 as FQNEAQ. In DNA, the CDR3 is TGTGCCAGCAGCCCAGGGGGCAGGCTCACAGATACGCAGTATTTT. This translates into CASSPGGRLTDTQYF.

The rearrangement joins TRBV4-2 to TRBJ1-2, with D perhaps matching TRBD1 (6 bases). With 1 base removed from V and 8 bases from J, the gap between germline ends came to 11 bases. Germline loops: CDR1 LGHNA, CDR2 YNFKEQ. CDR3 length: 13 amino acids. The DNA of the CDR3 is TGTGCCAGCAGCCAAGTAAAGGGGGAAGGCTACACCTTC. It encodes CASSQVKGEGYTF.

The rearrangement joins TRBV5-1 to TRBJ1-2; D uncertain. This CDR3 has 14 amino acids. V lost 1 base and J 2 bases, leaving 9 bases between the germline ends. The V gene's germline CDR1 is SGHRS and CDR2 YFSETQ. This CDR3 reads CASSLSGENYGYTF. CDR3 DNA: TGCGCCAGCAGCTTGAGCGGGGAAAACTATGGCTACACCTTC.